Reported below is one T cell receptor beta chain. Its specificity is not known. The PCR contained 60 Vbeta and 13 Jbeta primers. Profiled with immunoSEQ multiplex PCR; TCRdb holds only in-frame clones, not every one. The table lists about 200,000 clones, approximately 80% of them singletons. These data come from a study of cytomegalovirus exposure and HLA in healthy donors. On the study more broadly: Clustering assigned about 80% of the approximately 430 genotyped donors to the Caucasian-associated ancestry cluster. Broader study findings: The CMV antigen specificity of a few CMV-associated chains was confirmed through in vitro analysis.

Germline CDR1 reads SGHRS; CDR2 reads YFSETQ. With 4 bases clipped from V and 4 bases from J, the junction kept 13 bases outside the gene matches. The CDR3 spans 16 residues. The origin of this receptor is a man aged 45-60 years in good health and CMV-seronegative. This chain links TRBV5-1 with TRBJ2-5, with 7 bases fitting TRBD1. Sequencing input: PBMCs. The CDR3, as DNA: TGCGCCAGCAGCGAGACAGGGTCCCCCGGTCTAGAGACCCAGTACTTC. This codes for CASSETGSPGLETQYF.